This entry lists 25 T cell receptor beta chains sequenced from one sample in a study of cytomegalovirus exposure and HLA in healthy donors. PCR used 60 Vbeta primers and 13 Jbeta primers. Data came from immunoSEQ multiplex PCR; TCRdb stores just in-frame clones and leaves some out. This sample has around 250,000 clones, with around 81% found just once. Sequencing was performed on PBMCs. Every receptor here comes from a woman between 55 and 75 years old in good health and CMV-seropositive.

This clone was observed a handful of times. The chain is built from TRBV9 and TRBJ1-4; D not resolved. The CDR3 extends over 14 amino acids. The V gene's germline CDR1 is SGDLS and CDR2 YYNGEE. V lost 3 bases and J 5 bases, leaving 11 bases between the germline ends. CDR3 nucleotides: TGTGCCAGCAGCGCAGGCCAAGTAAATGAAAAACTGTTTTTT. Amino acid sequence: CASSAGQVNEKLFF.

The chain is built from TRBV5-6 and TRBJ1-6; the match to TRBD1 covers 7 bases. This CDR3 has 14 amino acids. Germline-derived CDR1 and CDR2 are SGHDT and YYEEEE. Trimming removed 3 bases from V and 6 bases from J; junction bases left unmatched: 3. CDR3 sequence (DNA): TGTGCCAGCAGCTCGGGACAGCCTAATTCACCCCTCCACTTT. This encodes CASSSGQPNSPLHF.

For this clone: Different DNA sequences within this sample yield the same CDR3. This rearrangement joins TRBV5-1 to TRBJ1-5; TRBD1 matches 7 bases. V dropped 4 bases and J dropped 3; count of bases not matched to a gene: 4. Per germline, CDR1 SGHRS and CDR2 YFSETQ. There are 14 residues in the CDR3. The CDR3 coding sequence is TGCGCCAGCAGCCCCGGGACAGACAATCAGCCCCAGCATTTT. Its translation is CASSPGTDNQPQHF. The full variable domain, with the rest looked up from reference TRBV5-1 and TRBJ1-5, is KAGVTQTPRYLIKTRGQQVTLSCSPISGHRSVSWYQQTPGQGLQFLFEYFSETQRNKGNFPGRFSGRQFSNSRSEMNVSTLELGDSALYLCASSPGTDNQPQHFGDGTRLSIL.

The chain couples TRBV7-9 to TRBJ2-1, with 7 bases fitting TRBD2. Germline V gene lookup returns CDR1 SEHNR and CDR2 FQNEAQ (reference sequence). The V and J ends lost 0 bases and 7 bases, in that order; junction bases with no gene match: 6. The CDR3 is 15 residues long. The CDR3 loop reads CASSLALSSGNEQFF. CDR3 DNA: TGTGCCAGCAGCTTAGCGCTGTCTAGCGGAAATGAGCAGTTCTTC.

The gene calls are TRBV7-9 and TRBJ2-7, with 7 bases matching TRBD1. J was trimmed by 8 bases and V by 2 bases; bases with no gene match: 3. This CDR3 comprises 12 residues. Germline assignment: CDR1 SEHNR and CDR2 FQNEAQ (reference sequence). The CDR3 DNA is TGTGCCAGCAGCTTACAGGGGGACAAGCAGTACTTC. It codes for CASSLQGDKQYF.

The chain is built from TRBV2 and TRBJ1-2, with D perhaps TRBD1 (6 bases). V gave up 3 bases and J gave up 7 bases, with 15 bases separating them. Germline lookup yields CDR1 SNHLY and CDR2 FYNNEI. The CDR3 is made up of 14 amino acids. The CDR3 DNA sequence: TGTGCCAGCAGTGATATTCAGGGGCGAGGTGGCTACACCTTC. It is translated as CASSDIQGRGGYTF.

The chain joins TRBV4-1 to TRBJ2-1, with TRBD2 matching 9 bases. J lost 4 bases, V lost 0 bases, and 1 base had no gene match. Germline V gene sequence: CDR1 MGHRA, CDR2 YSYEKL. CDR3 length: 15 amino acids. The chain's CDR3 is CASSQDTSGYNEQFF. The CDR3 DNA follows: TGCGCCAGCAGCCAAGACACTAGCGGGTACAATGAGCAGTTCTTC.

The chain is built from TRBV5-8 and TRBJ2-7; unclear D gene. The CDR3 has 13 residues. Trimming stripped 4 bases from V and 1 base from J, with 9 bases between. Germline CDR1 and CDR2: SGHTS and YDEGEE. In DNA form, the CDR3 reads TGTGCCAGCAGCCCCCGGGTTTCCTACGAGCAGTACTTC. This codes for CASSPRVSYEQYF.

The chain uses TRBV29-1 and TRBJ2-7, with 9 positions matching TRBD1. Germline CDR1 SQVTM, CDR2 ANQGSEA. The length of the CDR3 is 13 residues. J lost 6 bases, V lost 4 bases, and 7 bases had no gene match. This CDR3 reads CSVAGQGGVEQYF. The CDR3 DNA reads as TGCAGCGTTGCGGGACAGGGTGGAGTCGAGCAGTACTTC.

The rearrangement links TRBV7-9 to TRBJ2-6; 7 positions agree with TRBD1. Germline V gene data show CDR1 as SEHNR and CDR2 as FQNEAQ (reference sequence). This CDR3 has 17 amino acids. The J segment lost 0 bases and the V segment lost 5 bases, leaving 7 bases of the junction unmatched. For the CDR3, the DNA is TGTGCCAGCAGCCCGGACAGGAGAGTCTCTGGGGCCAACGTCCTGACTTTC. Its translation is CASSPDRRVSGANVLTF.

V and J are TRBV7-9 and TRBJ2-1; D is possibly TRBD2 (6 bases). CDR1 is SEHNR, CDR2 FQNEAQ, per germline (reference sequence). V lost 2 bases and J lost 9, with 14 bases in between. The CDR3 consists of 14 residues. The CDR3 here is CASSLLLASGEQFF. CDR3 coding DNA: TGTGCCAGCAGCTTACTCCTAGCGAGTGGTGAGCAGTTCTTC.

V is TRBV5-5 and J is TRBJ1-4; TRBD1 is a possible D gene (5 bases). V was clipped by 7 bases and J by 4 bases, with 14 bases between them. The CDR3 has 14 amino acids. The V gene's germline CDR1 is SGHKS and CDR2 YYEKEE (reference sequence). CDR3 sequence: CASWQAGLNEKLFF. The CDR3, as DNA: TGTGCCAGCTGGCAGGCGGGACTTAATGAAAAACTGTTTTTT. Combining the CDR3 with reference TRBV5-5 and TRBJ1-4 gives the whole variable domain DAGVTQSPTHLIKTRGQQVTLRCSPISGHKSVSWYQQVLGQGPQFIFQYYEKEERGRGNFPDRFSARQFPNYSSELNVNALLLGDSALYLCASWQAGLNEKLFFGSGTQLSVL.

This chain links TRBV27 with TRBJ2-5; TRBD1 agrees at 8 bases. Germline V gives CDR1 MNHEY, CDR2 SMNVEV (reference sequence). J lost 3 bases, V lost 5 bases, and 8 bases had no gene match. There are 15 residues in the CDR3. The CDR3 spells CASSPLDRVEETQYF. Written as DNA, the CDR3 is TGTGCCAGCAGTCCCTTGGACAGGGTCGAAGAGACCCAGTACTTC.

This chain uses TRBV18 with TRBJ2-4, with a possible D match to TRBD1 (6 bases). This CDR3 region has 16 residues. Trimming cost V 4 bases and J 3 bases, with 16 bases left between them. Per the germline V gene, CDR1 is KGHSH and CDR2 is LQKENI. The CDR3 DNA is TGTGCCAGCTCACTATTTTCAGGGGAAGTCAAAAACATTCAGTACTTC. It specifies CASSLFSGEVKNIQYF.

V usage is TRBV18 and J usage is TRBJ2-7; 7 bases map to TRBD2. Germline CDR1 is KGHSH and CDR2 is LQKENI. Unmatched junction bases numbered 2, after V lost 3 bases and J lost 6 bases. This CDR3 spans 12 amino acids. The DNA for the CDR3 is TGTGCCAGCTCACCGGGCGGGGGCGAGCAGTACTTC. Protein product: CASSPGGGEQYF.

This rearrangement joins TRBV9 to TRBJ1-2; no clear D. Germline CDR1 reads SGDLS; CDR2 reads YYNGEE. V shed 0 bases and J shed 3 bases, with 9 bases lying between them. This CDR3 is built from 14 residues. Here the CDR3 DNA reads TGTGCCAGCAGCGTAGAATACGGTGACTATGGCTACACCTTC. Protein sequence: CASSVEYGDYGYTF.

V usage is TRBV5-1 and J usage is TRBJ1-2, with 8 bases fitting TRBD1. The V gene end was trimmed by 3 bases and the J gene end by 4 bases; junction bases not matched to a gene: 8. The CDR3 consists of 15 residues. Germline CDR1 SGHRS, CDR2 YFSETQ. In DNA, the CDR3 is TGCGCCAGCAGCTCAGGGACAGGTTATGGCTATGGCTACACCTTC. Amino acid sequence: CASSSGTGYGYGYTF.

The V gene is TRBV29-1, the J gene TRBJ1-1; no reliable D call. The CDR3 spans 14 residues. Germline lookup yields CDR1 SQVTM and CDR2 ANQGSEA. The ends were cut back, 4 bases at V and 2 bases at J, with 14 bases in the middle. CDR3 region: CSVVGQTLNTEAFF. CDR3 sequence (DNA): TGCAGCGTTGTTGGGCAGACCCTAAACACTGAAGCTTTCTTT.

The chain employs TRBV28 and TRBJ1-1; 10 bases line up with TRBD1. Germline CDR1 MDHEN, CDR2 SYDVKM. V dropped 6 bases and J dropped 1; count of bases not matched to a gene: 14. CDR3 size: 18 residues. CDR3 DNA sequence: TGTGCCAGCAGCTTTTCCCCGTACGGGACAGGGGCGAACACTGAAGCTTTCTTT. It specifies CASSFSPYGTGANTEAFF.

The chain combines TRBV19 with TRBJ1-1; D remains unclear. Germline V gives CDR1 LNHDA, CDR2 SQIVND (reference sequence). The V end lost 3 bases, the J end lost 5 bases, and 13 bases lay between the germline ends. There are 14 residues in the CDR3. Here the CDR3 reads CASSIPGIGTEAFF. CDR3 coding DNA: TGTGCCAGTAGTATTCCGGGGATTGGAACTGAAGCTTTCTTT.

The genes are TRBV7-3 and TRBJ2-7; possibly TRBD2 for D (5 bases). V was shortened by 6 bases and J by 6 bases, with 12 bases between the two germline ends. This CDR3 has 12 amino acids. Looked up from germline, CDR1 is SGHTA and CDR2 is FQGTGA. CDR3 sequence: CASSPTRGEQYF. The CDR3 DNA reads TGTGCCAGCAGTCCCACCCGGGGCGAGCAGTACTTC.

The chain carries TRBV6-5 and TRBJ2-5, with D perhaps matching TRBD1 (6 bases). Trimming removed 0 bases at V and 4 bases at J, with 12 bases between. The CDR3 runs 15 residues. Germline V CDR1 and CDR2: MNHEY, SVGAGI. CDR3 sequence (DNA): TGTGCCAGCAGTTACTCCACTGGACAGCCAGAGACCCAGTACTTC. This sequence encodes CASSYSTGQPETQYF.

V gene TRBV28 combines with J gene TRBJ2-7, with 10 bases aligning to TRBD2. Germline assignment: CDR1 MDHEN and CDR2 SYDVKM. The CDR3 covers 13 residues. Losses at the gene ends were 6 bases for V and 5 bases for J; bases not matched to a gene: 4. The CDR3: CASRQAGGNEQYF. The DNA for the CDR3 is TGTGCCAGCAGGCAAGCGGGAGGGAACGAGCAGTACTTC.

This clone has a handful of counts. The rearrangement uses TRBV6-1 and TRBJ1-1; 7 bases fit TRBD1. The CDR3 runs 11 residues. Unmatched junction bases numbered 1, after V lost 5 bases and J lost 7 bases. Germline values: CDR1 MNHNS, CDR2 SASEGT. The DNA for the CDR3 is TGTGCCAGCAGTCGGACAGGTGAAGCTTTCTTT. It encodes CASSRTGEAFF.

This clone was seen a single time. The chain links TRBV25-1 to TRBJ2-1; 13 bases line up with TRBD2. The CDR3 covers 17 residues. V lost 4 bases, J lost 5 bases, and 8 bases stayed unmatched. Germline V gene lookup returns CDR1 MGHDK and CDR2 SYGVNS. The CDR3 DNA reads TGTGCCAGCAGTGTACTCCCCGGGACTAGCGGGGACAATGAGCAGTTCTTC. It is translated as CASSVLPGTSGDNEQFF.